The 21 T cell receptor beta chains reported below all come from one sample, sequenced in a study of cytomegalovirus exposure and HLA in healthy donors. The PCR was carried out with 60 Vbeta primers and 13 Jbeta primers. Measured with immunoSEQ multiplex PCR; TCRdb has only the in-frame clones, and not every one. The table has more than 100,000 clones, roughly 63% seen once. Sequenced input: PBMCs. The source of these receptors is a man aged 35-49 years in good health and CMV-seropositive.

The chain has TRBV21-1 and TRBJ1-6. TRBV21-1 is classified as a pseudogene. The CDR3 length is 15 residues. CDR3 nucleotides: TGTGCCAGCAGCTTCCGGGACTGGGTGATCGAACCCCTCCACTTT. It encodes CASSFRDWVIEPLHF.

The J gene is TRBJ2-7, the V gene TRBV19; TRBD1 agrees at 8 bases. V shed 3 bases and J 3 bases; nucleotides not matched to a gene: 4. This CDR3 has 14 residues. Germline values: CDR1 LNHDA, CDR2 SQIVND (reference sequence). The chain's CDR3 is CASSMAGGVYEQYF. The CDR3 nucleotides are TGTGCCAGTAGTATGGCAGGGGGCGTCTACGAGCAGTACTTC.

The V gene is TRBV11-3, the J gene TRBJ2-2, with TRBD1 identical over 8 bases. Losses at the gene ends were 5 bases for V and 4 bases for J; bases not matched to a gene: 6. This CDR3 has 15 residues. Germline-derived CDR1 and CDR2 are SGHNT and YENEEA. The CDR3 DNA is TGTGCCAGCAGCCTGCAGGGGGCGGCCACCGGGGAGCTGTTTTTT. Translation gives CASSLQGAATGELFF.

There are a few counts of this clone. CDR3 sequence reads: CASSSHLTSGRSTDTQYF. The CDR3, as DNA: TGTGCCAGCAGCTCCCATTTAACCAGCGGGAGATCCACAGATACGCAGTATTTT. This chain joins TRBV7-8 and TRBJ2-3; 8 nucleotides align to TRBD2. Germline CDR1 reads SGHVS; CDR2 reads FQNEAQ. The CDR3 loop spans 18 amino acids. Losses at the gene ends were 4 bases for V and 2 bases for J; bases not matched to a gene: 14.

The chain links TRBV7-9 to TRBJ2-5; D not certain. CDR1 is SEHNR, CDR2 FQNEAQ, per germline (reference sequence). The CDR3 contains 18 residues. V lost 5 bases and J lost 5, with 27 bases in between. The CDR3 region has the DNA TGTGCCAGCAGCCTCCCCGCGCGTGGGCTAATCCCGATCGAGACCCAGTACTTC. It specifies CASSLPARGLIPIETQYF. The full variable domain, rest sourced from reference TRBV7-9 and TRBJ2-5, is DTGVSQNPRHKITKRGQNVTFRCDPISEHNRLYWYRQTLGQGPEFLTYFQNEAQLEKSRLLSDRFSAERPKGSFSTLEIQRTEQGDSAMYLCASSLPARGLIPIETQYFGPGTRLLVL.

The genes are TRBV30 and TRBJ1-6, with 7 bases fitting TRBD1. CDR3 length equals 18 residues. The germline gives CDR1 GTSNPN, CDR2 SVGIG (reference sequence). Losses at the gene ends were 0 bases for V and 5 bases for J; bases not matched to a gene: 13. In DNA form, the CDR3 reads TGTGCCTGGAGTGTACGCCAGGGGGAATTATGGAATAATTCACCCCTCCACTTT. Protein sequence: CAWSVRQGELWNNSPLHF.

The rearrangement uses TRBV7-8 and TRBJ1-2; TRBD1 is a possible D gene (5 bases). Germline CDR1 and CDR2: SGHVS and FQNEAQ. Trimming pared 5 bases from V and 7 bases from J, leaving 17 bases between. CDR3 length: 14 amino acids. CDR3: CASSASSGYVGYTF. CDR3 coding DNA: TGTGCCAGCAGCGCCTCCTCAGGGTACGTTGGCTACACCTTC.

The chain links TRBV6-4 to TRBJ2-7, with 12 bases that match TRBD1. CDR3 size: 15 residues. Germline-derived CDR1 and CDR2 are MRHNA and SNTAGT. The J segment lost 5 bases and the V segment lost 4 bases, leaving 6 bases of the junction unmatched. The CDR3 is CASSVTGQGADEQYF. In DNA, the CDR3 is TGTGCCAGCAGTGTCACGGGACAGGGGGCCGACGAGCAGTACTTC.

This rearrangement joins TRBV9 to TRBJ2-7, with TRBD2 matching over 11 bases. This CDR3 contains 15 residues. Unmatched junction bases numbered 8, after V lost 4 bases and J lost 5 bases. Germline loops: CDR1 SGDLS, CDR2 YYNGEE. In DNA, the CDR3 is TGTGCCAGCAGCCTTACTAGCGGGAGCTTCCACGAGCAGTACTTC. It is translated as CASSLTSGSFHEQYF.

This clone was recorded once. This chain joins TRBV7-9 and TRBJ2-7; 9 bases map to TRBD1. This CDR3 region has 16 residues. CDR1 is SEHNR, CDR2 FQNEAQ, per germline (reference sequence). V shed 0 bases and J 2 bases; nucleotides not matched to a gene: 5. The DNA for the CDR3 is TGTGCCAGCAGCTTAGCCCCGGGACAGGGAACCTACGAGCAGTACTTC. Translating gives CASSLAPGQGTYEQYF. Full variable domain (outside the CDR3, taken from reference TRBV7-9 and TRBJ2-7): DTGVSQNPRHKITKRGQNVTFRCDPISEHNRLYWYRQTLGQGPEFLTYFQNEAQLEKSRLLSDRFSAERPKGSFSTLEIQRTEQGDSAMYLCASSLAPGQGTYEQYFGPGTRLTVT.

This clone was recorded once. CDR3 nucleotides: TGTGCCAGCAGTTTACAGGGGTTTGCTGGAAACACCATATATTTT. As protein: CASSLQGFAGNTIYF. V gene TRBV6-5 combines with J gene TRBJ1-3, with 7 bases that match TRBD1. There are 15 residues in the CDR3. Unmatched junction bases numbered 5, after V lost 4 bases and J lost 2 bases. Germline values: CDR1 MNHEY, CDR2 SVGAGI.

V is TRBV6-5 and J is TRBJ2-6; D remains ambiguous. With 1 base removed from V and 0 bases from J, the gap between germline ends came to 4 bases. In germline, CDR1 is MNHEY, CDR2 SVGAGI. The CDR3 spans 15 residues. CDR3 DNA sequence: TGTGCCAGCAGTTACTTTAACTCTGGGGCCAACGTCCTGACTTTC. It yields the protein CASSYFNSGANVLTF.

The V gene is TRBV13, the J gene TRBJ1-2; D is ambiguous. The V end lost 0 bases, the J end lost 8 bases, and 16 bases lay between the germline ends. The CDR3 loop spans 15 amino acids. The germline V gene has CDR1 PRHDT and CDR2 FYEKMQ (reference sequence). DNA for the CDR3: TGTGCCAGCAGCTTAGGCCTTGAACCCTCGAGGGGCTACACCTTC. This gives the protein CASSLGLEPSRGYTF.

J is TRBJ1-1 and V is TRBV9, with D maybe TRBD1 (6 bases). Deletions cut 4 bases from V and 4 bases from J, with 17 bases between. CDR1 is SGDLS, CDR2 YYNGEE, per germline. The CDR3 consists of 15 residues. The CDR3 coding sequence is TGTGCCAGCAGCTCTGAGGGGGATTTCGGCACTGAAGCTTTCTTT. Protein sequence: CASSSEGDFGTEAFF.

CDR3 in amino acids: CASSLTQGNTYEQYF. The CDR3 DNA reads TGTGCCAGCAGCTTGACACAGGGGAATACCTACGAGCAGTACTTC. The chain has TRBV5-4 and TRBJ2-7, with TRBD1 matching 7 bases. Germline V gives CDR1 SGHNT, CDR2 YYREEE (reference sequence). The CDR3 runs to 15 residues. J lost 2 bases, V lost 1 base, and 6 bases had no gene match.

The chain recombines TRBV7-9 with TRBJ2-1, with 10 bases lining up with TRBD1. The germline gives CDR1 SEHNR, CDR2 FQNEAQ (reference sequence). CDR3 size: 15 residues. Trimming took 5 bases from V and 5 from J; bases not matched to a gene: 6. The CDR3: CASSGDRGLNNEQFF. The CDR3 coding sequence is TGTGCCAGCAGCGGAGACAGGGGGCTAAACAATGAGCAGTTCTTC.

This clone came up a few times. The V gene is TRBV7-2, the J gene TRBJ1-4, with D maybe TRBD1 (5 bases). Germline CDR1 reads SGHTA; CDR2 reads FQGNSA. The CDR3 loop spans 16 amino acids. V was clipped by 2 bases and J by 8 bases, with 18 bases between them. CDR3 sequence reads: CASSLSPTVGSEKLFF. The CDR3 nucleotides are TGTGCCAGCAGCTTATCCCCGACAGTGGGATCCGAAAAACTGTTTTTT.

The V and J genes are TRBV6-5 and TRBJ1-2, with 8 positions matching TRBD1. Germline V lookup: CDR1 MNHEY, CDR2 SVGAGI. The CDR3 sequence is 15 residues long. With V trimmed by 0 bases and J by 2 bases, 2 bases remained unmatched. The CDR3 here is CASSYSTGDNYGYTF. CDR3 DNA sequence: TGTGCCAGCAGTTACTCGACAGGGGACAACTATGGCTACACCTTC.

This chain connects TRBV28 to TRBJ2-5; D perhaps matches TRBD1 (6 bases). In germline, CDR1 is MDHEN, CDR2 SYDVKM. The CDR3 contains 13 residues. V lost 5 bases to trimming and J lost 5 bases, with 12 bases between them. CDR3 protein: CASSLQGWETQYF. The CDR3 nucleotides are TGTGCCAGCAGTCTACAGGGTTGGGAGACCCAGTACTTC.

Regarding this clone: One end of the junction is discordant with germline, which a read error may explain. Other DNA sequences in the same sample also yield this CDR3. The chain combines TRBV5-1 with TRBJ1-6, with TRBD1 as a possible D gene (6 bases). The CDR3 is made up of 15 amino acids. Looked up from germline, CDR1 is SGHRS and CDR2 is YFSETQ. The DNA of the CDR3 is TGCGCCAGCAGCTTGAGGACAGAAGTAAATTCCCCCCTCCACTTT. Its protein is CASSLRTEVNSPLHF.

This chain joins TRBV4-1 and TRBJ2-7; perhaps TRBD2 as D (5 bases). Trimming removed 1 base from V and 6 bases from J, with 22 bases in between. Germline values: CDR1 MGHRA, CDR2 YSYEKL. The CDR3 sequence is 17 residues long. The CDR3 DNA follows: TGCGCCAGCAGCCAAGTAGTTTCCGGACTTGAACCCGCCGAGCAGTACTTC. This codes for CASSQVVSGLEPAEQYF.